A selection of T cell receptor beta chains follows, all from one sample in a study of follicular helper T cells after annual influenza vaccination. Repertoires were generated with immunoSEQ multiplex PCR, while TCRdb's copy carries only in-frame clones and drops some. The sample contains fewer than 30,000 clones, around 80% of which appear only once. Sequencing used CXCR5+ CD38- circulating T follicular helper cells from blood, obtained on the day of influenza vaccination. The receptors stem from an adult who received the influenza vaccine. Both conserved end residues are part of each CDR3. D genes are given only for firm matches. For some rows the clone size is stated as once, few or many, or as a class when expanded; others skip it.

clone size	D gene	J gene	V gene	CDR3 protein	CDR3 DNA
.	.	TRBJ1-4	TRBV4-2	CASSQDPGNNEKLFF	TGTGCCAGCAGCCAAGACCCGGGGAATAATGAAAAACTGTTTTTT
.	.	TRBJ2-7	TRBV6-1	CASSEKGDRRSGWSTF	TGTGCCAGCAGTGAGAAAGGAGACAGGCGGAGTGGGTGGTCTACTTTC
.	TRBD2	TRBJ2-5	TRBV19	CASSQAGGLQETQYF	TGTGCCAGCTCCCAAGCGGGAGGGCTTCAAGAGACCCAGTACTTC
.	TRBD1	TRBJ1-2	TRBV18	CASSPLQGQGFRGNYGYTF	TGTGCCAGCTCACCACTGCAGGGACAGGGTTTCCGTGGAAACTATGGCTACACCTTC
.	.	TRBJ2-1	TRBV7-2	CASSSSYYNEQFF	TGTGCCAGCAGCTCCAGTTACTACAATGAGCAGTTCTTC
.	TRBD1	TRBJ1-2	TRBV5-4	CASSLNRGYGYTF	TGTGCCAGCAGCTTGAACAGGGGCTATGGCTACACCTTC
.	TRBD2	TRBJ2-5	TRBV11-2	CASSPRGASGGPQETQYF	TGTGCCAGCAGCCCAAGGGGGGCTAGCGGGGGGCCTCAAGAGACCCAGTACTTC
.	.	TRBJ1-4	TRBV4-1	CASSQPRGGGSKKLFF	TGCGCCAGCAGCCAACCTCGAGGGGGGGGCTCGAAAAAACTGTTTTTT
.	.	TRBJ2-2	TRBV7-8	CASSRGTTATGELFF	TGTGCCAGCAGCCGGGGGACGACCGCCACCGGGGAGCTGTTTTTT
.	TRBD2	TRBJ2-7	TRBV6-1	CASSGTSLYEQYF	TGTGCCAGCAGTGGGACTAGCCTCTACGAGCAGTACTTC
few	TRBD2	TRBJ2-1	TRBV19	CASSRFMGRSGESSYNEQFF	TGTGCCAGTAGTCGTTTTATGGGCCGGAGCGGGGAGAGCTCCTACAATGAGCAGTTCTTC
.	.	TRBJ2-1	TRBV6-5	CASSSQGVDSYNEQFF	TGTGCCAGCAGTTCCCAAGGGGTGGACAGCTACAATGAGCAGTTCTTC
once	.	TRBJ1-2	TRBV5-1	CASSLAENYGYTF	TGCGCCAGCAGCTTGGCAGAAAACTATGGCTACACCTTC
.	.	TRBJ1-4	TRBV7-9	CASTRGDEKLFF	TGTGCCAGCACCCGGGGGGATGAAAAACTGTTTTTT
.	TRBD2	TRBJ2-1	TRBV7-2	CASSLAGTSNYEQFF	TGTGCCAGCAGCTTAGCCGGGACTAGTAACTATGAGCAGTTCTTC
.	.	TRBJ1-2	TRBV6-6	CASSLDRIYGYTF	TGTGCCAGCAGCCTAGACCGGATTTATGGCTACACCTTC
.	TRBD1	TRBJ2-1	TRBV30	CAWGQGIWHEQFF	TGTGCCTGGGGACAGGGGATTTGGCATGAGCAGTTCTTC
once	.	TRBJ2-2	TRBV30	CAWSVLRRGTGELFF	TGTGCCTGGAGTGTATTGCGCCGGGGCACCGGGGAGCTGTTTTTT
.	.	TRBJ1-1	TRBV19	CASSIGGGTTEAFF	TGTGCCAGTAGTATAGGCGGGGGTACCACTGAAGCTTTCTTT
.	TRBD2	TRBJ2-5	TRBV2	CASSEVTSGRTQYF	TGTGCCAGCAGTGAAGTCACTAGCGGGAGGACCCAGTACTTC
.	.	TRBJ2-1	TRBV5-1	CASSLNRDSYNEQFF	TGCGCCAGCAGCTTGAACAGGGACTCCTACAATGAGCAGTTCTTC
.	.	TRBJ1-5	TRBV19	CASSVRIDQPQHF	TGTGCCAGTAGTGTCAGGATTGATCAGCCCCAGCATTTT